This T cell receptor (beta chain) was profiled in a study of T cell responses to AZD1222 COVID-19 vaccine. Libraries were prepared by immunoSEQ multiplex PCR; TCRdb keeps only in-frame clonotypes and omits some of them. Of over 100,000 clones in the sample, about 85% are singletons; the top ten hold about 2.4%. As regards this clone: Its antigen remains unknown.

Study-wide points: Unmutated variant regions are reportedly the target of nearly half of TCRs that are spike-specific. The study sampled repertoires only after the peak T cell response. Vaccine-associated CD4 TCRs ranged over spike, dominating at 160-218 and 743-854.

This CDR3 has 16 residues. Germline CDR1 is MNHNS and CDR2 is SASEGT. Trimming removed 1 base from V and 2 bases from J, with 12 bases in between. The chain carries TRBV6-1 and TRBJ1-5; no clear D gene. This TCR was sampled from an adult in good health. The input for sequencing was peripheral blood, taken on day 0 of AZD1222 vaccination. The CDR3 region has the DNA TGTGCCAGCAGTGAAGGGGGAGGGTCGGGCAATCAGCCCCAGCATTTT. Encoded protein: CASSEGGGSGNQPQHF.